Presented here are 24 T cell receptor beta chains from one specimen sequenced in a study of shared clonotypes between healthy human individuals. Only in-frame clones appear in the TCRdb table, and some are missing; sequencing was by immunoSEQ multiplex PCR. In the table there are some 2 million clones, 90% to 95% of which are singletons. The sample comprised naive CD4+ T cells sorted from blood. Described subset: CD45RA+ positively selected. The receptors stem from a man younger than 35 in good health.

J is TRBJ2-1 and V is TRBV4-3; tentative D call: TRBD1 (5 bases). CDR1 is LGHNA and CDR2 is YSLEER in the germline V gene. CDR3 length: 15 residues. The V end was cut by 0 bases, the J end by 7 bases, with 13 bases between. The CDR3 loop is CASSQDRGSKNEQFF. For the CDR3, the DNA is TGCGCCAGCAGCCAAGATAGGGGAAGTAAAAATGAGCAGTTCTTC.

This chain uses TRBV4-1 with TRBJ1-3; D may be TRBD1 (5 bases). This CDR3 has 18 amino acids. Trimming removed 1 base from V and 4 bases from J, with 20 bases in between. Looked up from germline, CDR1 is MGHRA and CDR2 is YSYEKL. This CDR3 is CASSQGVVRGGQGNTIYF. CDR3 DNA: TGCGCCAGCAGCCAAGGGGTTGTGAGGGGTGGTCAAGGAAACACCATATATTTT.

In DNA, the CDR3 is TGTGCCAGCACCCAAGGTGCTAGCGGGGGCCGAGATACGCAGTATTTT. Translation: CASTQGASGGRDTQYF. The V gene is TRBV6-6, the J gene TRBJ2-3; 10 nucleotides match TRBD2. The CDR3 length is 16 residues. Germline assignment: CDR1 MNHNY and CDR2 SVGAGI (reference sequence). Trimming at V came to 7 bases and at J to 5 bases, leaving 12 bases not matched to a gene.

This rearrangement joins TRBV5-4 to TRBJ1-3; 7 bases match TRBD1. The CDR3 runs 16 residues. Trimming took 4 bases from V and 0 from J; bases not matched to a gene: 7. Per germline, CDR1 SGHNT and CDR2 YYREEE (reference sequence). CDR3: CASSEGTAYSGNTIYF. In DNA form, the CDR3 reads TGTGCCAGCAGCGAAGGGACAGCTTACTCTGGAAACACCATATATTTT.

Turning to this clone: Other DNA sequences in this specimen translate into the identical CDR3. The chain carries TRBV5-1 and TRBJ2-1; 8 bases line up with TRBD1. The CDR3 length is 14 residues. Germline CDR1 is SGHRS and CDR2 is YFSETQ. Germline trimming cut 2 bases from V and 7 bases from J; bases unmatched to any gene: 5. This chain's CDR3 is CASSFGQGGNEQFF. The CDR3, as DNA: TGCGCCAGCAGCTTTGGACAGGGCGGAAATGAGCAGTTCTTC.

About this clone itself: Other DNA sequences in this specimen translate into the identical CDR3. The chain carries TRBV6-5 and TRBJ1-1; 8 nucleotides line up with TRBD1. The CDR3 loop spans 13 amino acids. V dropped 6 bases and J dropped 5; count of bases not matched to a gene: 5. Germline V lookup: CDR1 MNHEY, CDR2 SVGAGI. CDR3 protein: CASRSTGGTEAFF. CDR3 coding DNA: TGTGCCAGCAGGTCTACAGGGGGAACTGAAGCTTTCTTT.

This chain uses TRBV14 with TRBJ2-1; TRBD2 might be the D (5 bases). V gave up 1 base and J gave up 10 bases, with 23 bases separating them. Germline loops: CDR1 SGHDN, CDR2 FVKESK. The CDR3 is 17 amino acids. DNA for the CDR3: TGTGCCAGCAGCCAAGCCCTGGGGTGGGAGTCGGGGAACGAGCAGTTCTTC. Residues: CASSQALGWESGNEQFF.

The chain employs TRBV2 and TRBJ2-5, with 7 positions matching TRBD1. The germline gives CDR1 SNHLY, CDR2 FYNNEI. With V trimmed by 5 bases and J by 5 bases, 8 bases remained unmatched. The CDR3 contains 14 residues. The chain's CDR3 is CASSSQGFWETQYF. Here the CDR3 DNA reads TGTGCCAGCAGTTCACAGGGGTTTTGGGAGACCCAGTACTTC. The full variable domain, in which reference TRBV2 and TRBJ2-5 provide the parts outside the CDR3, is EPEVTQTPSHQVTQMGQEVILRCVPISNHLYFYWYRQILGQKVEFLVSFYNNEISEKSEIFDDQFSVERPDGSNFTLKIRSTKLEDSAMYFCASSSQGFWETQYFGPGTRLLVL.

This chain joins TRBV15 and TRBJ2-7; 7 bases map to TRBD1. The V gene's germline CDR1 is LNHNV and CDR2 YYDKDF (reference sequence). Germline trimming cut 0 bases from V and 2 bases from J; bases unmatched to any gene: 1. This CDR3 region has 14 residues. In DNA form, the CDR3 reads TGTGCCACCAGCAGAGATCAGGGGGCCTACGAGCAGTACTTC. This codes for CATSRDQGAYEQYF.

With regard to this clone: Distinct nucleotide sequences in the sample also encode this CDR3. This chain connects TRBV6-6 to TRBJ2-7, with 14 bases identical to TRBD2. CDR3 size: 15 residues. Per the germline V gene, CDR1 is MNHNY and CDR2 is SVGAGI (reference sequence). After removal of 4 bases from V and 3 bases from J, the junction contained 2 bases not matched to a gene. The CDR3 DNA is TGTGCCAGCAGTTCTGGGACTAGCGGGAGCTACGAGCAGTACTTC. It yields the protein CASSSGTSGSYEQYF.

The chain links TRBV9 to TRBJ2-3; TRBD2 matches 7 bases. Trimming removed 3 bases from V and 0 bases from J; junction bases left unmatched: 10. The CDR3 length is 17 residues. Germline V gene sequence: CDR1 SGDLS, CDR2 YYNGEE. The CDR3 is CASSAPSGYTSTDTQYF. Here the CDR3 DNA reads TGTGCCAGCAGCGCCCCTAGCGGTTACACTAGCACAGATACGCAGTATTTT.

The CDR3 region is CASSQGEGNYEQYF. The CDR3 region has the DNA TGTGCCAGTTCCCAAGGGGAGGGGAATTACGAGCAGTACTTC. The V and J genes are TRBV18 and TRBJ2-7; the match to TRBD2 covers 7 bases. Germline values: CDR1 KGHSH, CDR2 LQKENI. The CDR3 runs to 14 residues. V lost 9 bases and J lost 4; bases outside the gene matches: 12. Supplemented by reference TRBV18 and TRBJ2-7, the full variable domain reads NAGVMQNPRHLVRRRGQEARLRCSPMKGHSHVYWYRQLPEEGLKFMVYLQKENIIDESGMPKERFSAEFPKEGPSILRIQQVVRGDSAAYFCASSQGEGNYEQYFGPGTRLTVT.

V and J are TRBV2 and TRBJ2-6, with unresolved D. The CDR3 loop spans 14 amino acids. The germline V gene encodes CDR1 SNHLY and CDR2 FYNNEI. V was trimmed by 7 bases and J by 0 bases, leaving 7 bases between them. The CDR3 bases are TGTGCCAGCAATTGGGGCTCTGGGGCCAACGTCCTGACTTTC. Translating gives CASNWGSGANVLTF.

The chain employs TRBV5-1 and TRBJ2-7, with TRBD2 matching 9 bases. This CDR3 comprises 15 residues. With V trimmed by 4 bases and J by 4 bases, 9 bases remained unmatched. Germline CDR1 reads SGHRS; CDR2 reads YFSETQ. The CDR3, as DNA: TGCGCCAGCAGCCCTGAGCCGGGACTAGCTTACGAGCAGTACTTC. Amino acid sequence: CASSPEPGLAYEQYF.

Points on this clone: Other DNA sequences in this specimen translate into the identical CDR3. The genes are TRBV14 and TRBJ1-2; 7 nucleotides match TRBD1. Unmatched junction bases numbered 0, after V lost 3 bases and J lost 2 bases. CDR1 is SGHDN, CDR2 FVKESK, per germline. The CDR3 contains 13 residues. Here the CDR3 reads CASSQGQNYGYTF. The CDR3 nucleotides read TGTGCCAGCAGCCAGGGACAGAACTATGGCTACACCTTC.

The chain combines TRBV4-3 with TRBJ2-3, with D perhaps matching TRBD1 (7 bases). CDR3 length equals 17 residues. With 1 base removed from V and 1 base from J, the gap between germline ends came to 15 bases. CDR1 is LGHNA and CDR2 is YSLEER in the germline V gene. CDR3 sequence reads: CASSQGSQGGRTDTQYF. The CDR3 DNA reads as TGCGCCAGCAGCCAAGGGTCTCAGGGGGGTCGCACAGATACGCAGTATTTT.

CDR3 loop: CAISGTGVEQYF. The CDR3, as DNA: TGTGCCATCTCTGGGACAGGGGTCGAGCAGTACTTC. V gene TRBV10-3 combines with J gene TRBJ2-7, with 10 bases identical to TRBD1. The germline V gene encodes CDR1 ENHRY and CDR2 SYGVKD. V dropped 8 bases and J dropped 6; count of bases not matched to a gene: 4. This CDR3 spans 12 amino acids.

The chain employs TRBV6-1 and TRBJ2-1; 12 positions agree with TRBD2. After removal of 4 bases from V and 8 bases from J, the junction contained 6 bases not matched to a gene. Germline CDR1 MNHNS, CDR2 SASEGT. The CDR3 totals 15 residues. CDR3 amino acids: CASSGTSGIHHEQFF. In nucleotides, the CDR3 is TGTGCCAGCAGTGGGACTAGCGGGATACACCATGAGCAGTTCTTC.

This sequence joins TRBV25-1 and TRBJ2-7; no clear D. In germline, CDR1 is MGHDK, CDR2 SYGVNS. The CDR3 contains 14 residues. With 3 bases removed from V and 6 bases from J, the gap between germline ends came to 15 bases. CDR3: CASSDTRATGEQYF. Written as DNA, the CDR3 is TGTGCCAGCAGTGATACTCGAGCGACGGGCGAGCAGTACTTC.

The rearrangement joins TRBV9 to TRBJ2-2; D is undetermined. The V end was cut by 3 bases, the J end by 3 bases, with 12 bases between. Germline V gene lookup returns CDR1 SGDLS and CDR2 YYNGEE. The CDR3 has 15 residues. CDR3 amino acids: CASSAATTYTGELFF. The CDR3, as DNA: TGTGCCAGCAGCGCCGCTACTACCTACACCGGGGAGCTGTTTTTT.

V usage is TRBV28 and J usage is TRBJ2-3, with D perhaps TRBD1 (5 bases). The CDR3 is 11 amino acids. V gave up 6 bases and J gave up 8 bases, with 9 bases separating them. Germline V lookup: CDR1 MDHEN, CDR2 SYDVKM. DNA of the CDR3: TGTGCCAGCAGCAGACAGATTACGCAGTATTTT. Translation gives CASSRQITQYF.

CDR3 region: CASSLQGPHGYTF. CDR3 DNA sequence: TGTGCCAGCAGTCTACAGGGCCCGCATGGCTACACCTTC. This chain uses TRBV28 with TRBJ1-2; possible D gene TRBD1, 6 bases. The CDR3 consists of 13 residues. Germline V gene sequence: CDR1 MDHEN, CDR2 SYDVKM. Trimming stripped 5 bases from V and 6 bases from J, with 13 bases between.

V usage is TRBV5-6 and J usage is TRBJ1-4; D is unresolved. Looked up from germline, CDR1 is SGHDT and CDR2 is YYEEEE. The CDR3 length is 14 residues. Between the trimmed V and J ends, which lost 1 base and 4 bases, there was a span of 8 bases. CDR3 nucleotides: TGTGCCAGCAGCTTGCGGCAGCTTAATGAAAAACTGTTTTTT. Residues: CASSLRQLNEKLFF. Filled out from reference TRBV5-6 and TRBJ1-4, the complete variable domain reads DAGVTQSPTHLIKTRGQQVTLRCSPKSGHDTVSWYQQALGQGPQFIFQYYEEEERQRGNFPDRFSGHQFPNYSSELNVNALLLGDSALYLCASSLRQLNEKLFFGSGTQLSVL.

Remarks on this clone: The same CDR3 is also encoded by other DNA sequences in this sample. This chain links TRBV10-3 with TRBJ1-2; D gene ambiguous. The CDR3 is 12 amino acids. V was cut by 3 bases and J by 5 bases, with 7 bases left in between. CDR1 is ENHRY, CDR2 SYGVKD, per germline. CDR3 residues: CAISDEGYGYTF. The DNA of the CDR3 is TGTGCCATCAGTGACGAAGGGTATGGCTACACCTTC.